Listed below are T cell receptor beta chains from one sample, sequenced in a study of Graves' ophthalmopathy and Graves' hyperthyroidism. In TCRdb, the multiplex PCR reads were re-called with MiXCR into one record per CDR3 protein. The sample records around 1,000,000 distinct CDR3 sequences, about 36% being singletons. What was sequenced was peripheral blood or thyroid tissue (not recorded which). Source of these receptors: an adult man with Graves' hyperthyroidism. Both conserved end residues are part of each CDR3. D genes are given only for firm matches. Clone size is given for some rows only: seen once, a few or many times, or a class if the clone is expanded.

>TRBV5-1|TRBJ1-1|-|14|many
TGCGCCAGCAGCTTTGGGCAGCTGAACACTGAAGCTTTCTTT
CASSFGQLNTEAFF
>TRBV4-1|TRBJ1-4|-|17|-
TGCGCCAGCAGCCAAGATCGAAGTCTCAACCCTGATGAAAAACTGTTTTTT
CASSQDRSLNPDEKLFF
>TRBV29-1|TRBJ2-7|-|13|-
TGCAGCGTGACGCCGCCCTACTCCTACGAGCAGTACTTC
CSVTPPYSYEQYF
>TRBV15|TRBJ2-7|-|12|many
TGTGCCACCAGCAGTCCCAGGGGCGAGCAGTACTTC
CATSSPRGEQYF
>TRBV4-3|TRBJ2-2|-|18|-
TGCGCCAGCAGCCAAGGGGCGTATTTTTCAGGGAACACCGGGGAGCTGTTTTTT
CASSQGAYFSGNTGELFF
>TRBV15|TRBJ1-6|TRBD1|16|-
TGTGCCACCAGCAGAGGGGGGACAGGGGGGGATTCACCCCTCCACTTT
CATSRGGTGGDSPLHF
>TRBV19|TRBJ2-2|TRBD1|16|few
TGTGCCAGTAGTAACGACAGGGCCCGCCTCACCGGGGAGCTGTTTTTT
CASSNDRARLTGELFF
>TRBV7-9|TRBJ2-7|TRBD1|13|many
TGTGCCAGCAGCCCGACAGGGTCCCACGAGCAGTACTTC
CASSPTGSHEQYF
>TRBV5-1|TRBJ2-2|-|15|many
TGCGCCAGCAGCTTGCGAGGACAGTCCACCGGGGAGCTGTTTTTT
CASSLRGQSTGELFF
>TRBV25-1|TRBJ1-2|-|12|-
TGTGCCCGCAGGGAAAATAACTATGGCTACACCTTC
CARRENNYGYTF
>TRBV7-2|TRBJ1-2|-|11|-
TGTGCCAGCAGCTTAGAAGGGGTCTACACCTTC
CASSLEGVYTF
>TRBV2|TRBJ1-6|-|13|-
TGTGCCAGCAGGGAGGTCGGAAATTCACCCCTCCACTTT
CASREVGNSPLHF
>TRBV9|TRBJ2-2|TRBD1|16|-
TGTGCCAGCAGCCCCGTTGGACTCTCAGGGGGCGGGGAGCTGTTTTTT
CASSPVGLSGGGELFF
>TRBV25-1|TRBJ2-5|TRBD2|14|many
TGTGCCAGCAGTGCAAAGCGGGAACGTGAGACCCAGTACTTC
CASSAKRERETQYF
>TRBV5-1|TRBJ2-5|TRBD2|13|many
TGCGCCAGCAGCCGACTAGCGGGAGTTCCCCAGTACTTC
CASSRLAGVPQYF
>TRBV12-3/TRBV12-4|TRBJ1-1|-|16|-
TGTGCCAGCAGTTTACCATCATGGACAGCGAACACTGAAGCTTTCTTT
CASSLPSWTANTEAFF
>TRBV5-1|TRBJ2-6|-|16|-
-
CASSLGVGSGANVLIF
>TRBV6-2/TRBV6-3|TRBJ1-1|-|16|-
TGTGCCAGCAGTACCCTTACGTCCATTTTTAACACTGAAGCTTTCTTT
CASSTLTSIFNTEAFF
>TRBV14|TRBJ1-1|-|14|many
TGTGCCAGCAGCCAAGAAGGCCAGGGGTTGCAAGCTTTCTTT
CASSQEGQGLQAFF
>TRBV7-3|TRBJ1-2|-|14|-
TGTGCCAGCAGCACTGCGGGGGGGGCCCGTGGCTACACCTTC
CASSTAGGARGYTF
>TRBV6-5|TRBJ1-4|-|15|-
TGTGCCAGCAGTTACTTACAGGACGCGTCAGGGAAACTGTTTTTT
CASSYLQDASGKLFF
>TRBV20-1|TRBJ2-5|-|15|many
TGCAGTGCTAGACCCTCTTGGCAGACCCAAGAGACCCAGTACTTC
CSARPSWQTQETQYF
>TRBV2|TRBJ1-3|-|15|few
TGTGCCAGCAGTGAGGCGGCCTACCTTGGAAACACCATATATTTT
CASSEAAYLGNTIYF
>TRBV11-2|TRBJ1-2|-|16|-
TGTGCCAGCAGCCCGTTGCGGGCGCTTCGTGACTATGGCTACACCTTC
CASSPLRALRDYGYTF
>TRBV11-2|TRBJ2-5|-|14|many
TGTGCCAGCAGCTCCAGGGACCCTCGAGAGACCCAGTACTTC
CASSSRDPRETQYF
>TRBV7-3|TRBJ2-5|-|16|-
TGTGCCAGCAGTCCACCCCCAGTATGGCTGGAAGAGACCCAGTACTTC
CASSPPPVWLEETQYF
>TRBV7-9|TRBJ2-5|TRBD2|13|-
TGTGCCAGCAGCTTGCGGGGGGTGCAGACCCAGTACTTC
CASSLRGVQTQYF
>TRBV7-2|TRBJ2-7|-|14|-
TGTGCCAGCAGCCTAATGCGATCCTCCTACGAGCAGTACTTC
CASSLMRSSYEQYF
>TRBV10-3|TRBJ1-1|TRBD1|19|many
TGTGCCATCAGCGCATTTAGCGGGACAGGCGTTGCGGTCGACACTGAAGCTTTCTTT
CAISAFSGTGVAVDTEAFF
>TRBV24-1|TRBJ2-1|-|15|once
TGTGCCACCAGTGATTCCGAGTGGGGGGCTAATGAGCAGTTCTTC
CATSDSEWGANEQFF
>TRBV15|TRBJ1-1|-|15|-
TGTGCCACCAGCAGAGGGGCTAGCCTGAACACTGAAGCTTTCTTT
CATSRGASLNTEAFF
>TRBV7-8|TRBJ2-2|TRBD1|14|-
TGTGCCAGCAGTTCCCTCGCCGGGACAGAGGGGCCGTTTTTT
CASSSLAGTEGPFF
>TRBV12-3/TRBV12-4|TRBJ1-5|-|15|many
TGTGCCAGCAGTACCGAGGGGGTAAGCAATCAGCCCCAGCATTTT
CASSTEGVSNQPQHF
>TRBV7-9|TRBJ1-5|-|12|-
TGTGCCAGCAGCTTGGGGGGGCAGTCCCAGCATTTT
CASSLGGQSQHF
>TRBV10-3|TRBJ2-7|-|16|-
TGTGCCATCAGTGAGACCGACAGGCCGGGCAATCGGGAGCAGTACTTC
CAISETDRPGNREQYF
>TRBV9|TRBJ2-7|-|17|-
TGTGCCAGCAGCGCGTCGATCGAGGGGAGAGGTAGCGACGAGCAGTACTTC
CASSASIEGRGSDEQYF
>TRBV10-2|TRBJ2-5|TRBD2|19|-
TGCGCCAGCAGATACGTGGGACTAGCGGACCATCGAACAAAAGAGACCCAGTACTTC
CASRYVGLADHRTKETQYF
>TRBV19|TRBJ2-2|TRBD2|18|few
TGTGCCAGTAGTATAGATCAGTTCGGGACTAGCAAGACCGGGGAGCTGTTTTTT
CASSIDQFGTSKTGELFF
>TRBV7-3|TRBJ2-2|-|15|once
TGTGCCAGCAGCTTCGGGGGTCGGGAGCCCGGGGAGCTGTTTTTT
CASSFGGREPGELFF
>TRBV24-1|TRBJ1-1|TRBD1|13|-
TGTGCGACAGGGGGACGGATGAACACTGAAGCTTTCTTT
CATGGRMNTEAFF
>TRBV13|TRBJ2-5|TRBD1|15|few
TGTGCCAGCAGCGCCTTGGGACAGGGTCGAGAGACCCAGTACTTC
CASSALGQGRETQYF
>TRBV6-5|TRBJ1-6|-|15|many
TGTGCCAGCAGGCCACCGGGGGGTTGGAATTCACCCCTCCACTTT
CASRPPGGWNSPLHF
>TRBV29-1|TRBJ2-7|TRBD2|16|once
TGCAGCGTTGAAGATCTACTAGCGGGAGGCACCTACGAGCAGTACTTC
CSVEDLLAGGTYEQYF
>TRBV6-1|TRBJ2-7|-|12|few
TGTGCCAGCAGTGTGGGGCTTCCCGAGCAGTACTTC
CASSVGLPEQYF
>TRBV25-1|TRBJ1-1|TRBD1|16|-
TGTGCCAGCAGTGAATCCAGGACAGGCTGGAACACTGAAGCTTTCTTT
CASSESRTGWNTEAFF
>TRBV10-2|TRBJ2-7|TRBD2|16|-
TGCGCCAGCAGTGCCGGACTAGCGGGAATCTTCTACGAGCAGTACTTC
CASSAGLAGIFYEQYF
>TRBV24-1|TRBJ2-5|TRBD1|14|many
TGTGCCACCTCAGGGGGCGCGATCGGACAGACCCAGTACTTC
CATSGGAIGQTQYF
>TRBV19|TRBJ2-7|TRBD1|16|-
TGTGCCAGTAGTAACTGGGGGACAGAAATTTACTACGAGCAGTACTTC
CASSNWGTEIYYEQYF
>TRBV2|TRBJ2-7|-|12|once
TGTGCCCCAGGGGTGGGCTCCTACGAGCAGTACTTC
CAPGVGSYEQYF
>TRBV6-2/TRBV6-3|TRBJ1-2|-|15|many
TGTGCCAGCAGTCACCGGGACGGAACCTACTATGGCTACACCTTC
CASSHRDGTYYGYTF
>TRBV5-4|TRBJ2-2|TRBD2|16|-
TGTGCCAGCAGCTTGGAGGGGAGGGCTTACACCGGGGAGCTGTTTTTT
CASSLEGRAYTGELFF
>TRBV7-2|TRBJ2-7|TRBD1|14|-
TGTGCCAGCAGCTTAGCGGCAGGGGGCGGAGGGCAGTACTTC
CASSLAAGGGGQYF